Listed here is a single T cell receptor (beta chain). Its antigen is as yet unknown. Germline assignment: CDR1 MNHNS and CDR2 SASEGT. The germline V and J ends were trimmed by 4 bases and 7 bases, with 11 bases remaining between them. CDR3 length equals 13 residues. The sample originates from a study of cytomegalovirus exposure and HLA in healthy donors. General study results and limits: Usually a TCR sequence was rare, but some public TCRs were found in many donors. There were some V segments, including TRBV6-2 and TRBV6-3, excluded as indistinguishable.

PCR primers comprised 60 Vbeta and 13 Jbeta primers. Method: immunoSEQ multiplex PCR; TCRdb's copy keeps in-frame clones and lacks some. The table has around 140,000 clones, 70% to 90% seen once; the top ten hold roughly 0.53%. In nominal health when sampled, donors likely had unrecorded immune exposures nonetheless. This receptor was obtained from a woman in her thirties or forties in good health and CMV-seronegative. The chain is built from TRBV6-1 and TRBJ1-5; tentatively, D is TRBD1 (5 bases). The sample taken for sequencing was PBMCs. The DNA for the CDR3 is TGTGCCAGCAGTGGGGGGGGGTGGCAGCCCCAGCATTTT. Protein: CASSGGGWQPQHF.